The rows below give T cell receptor beta chains drawn from one sample of a study of T cell responses to AZD1222 COVID-19 vaccine. TCRdb keeps only in-frame clones here, not all; method: immunoSEQ multiplex PCR. This table has tens of thousands of clones, 85% appearing once. Material: peripheral blood, obtained 28 days after the second AZD1222 dose. Every receptor here comes from an adult who received the AZD1222 COVID-19 vaccine. Each CDR3 is given with its conserved first and last residue. Each record gives: clone size, CDR3 length, V gene, J gene, D gene, CDR3 DNA, CDR3 protein. A D gene is named only where the DNA matches it firmly. Some rows mark clone size as missing; the rest say once, few, many or name a class of expanded clone.

.	15	TRBV7-9	TRBJ2-3	.	TGTGCCAGCAGCTTAGGACTAGGGGGCACAGATACGCAGTATTTT	CASSLGLGGTDTQYF
.	15	TRBV7-6	TRBJ2-7	TRBD1	TGTGCCAGCAGCCCAGGACAGGGGGAAACCTACGAGCAGTACTTC	CASSPGQGETYEQYF
once	13	TRBV5-5	TRBJ2-7	TRBD1	TGTGCCAGCAGACCCGGGACAGGGGGCGAGCAGTACTTC	CASRPGTGGEQYF
once	15	TRBV6-6	TRBJ1-6	.	TGTGCCAGCAGTTACTCAGAGGGGGGGAGTTCACCCCTCCACTTT	CASSYSEGGSSPLHF
few	16	TRBV7-2	TRBJ2-2	.	TGTGCCAGCAGCTTGGGGGGGGCCCCGAGAACCGGGGAGCTGTTTTTT	CASSLGGAPRTGELFF
.	17	TRBV18	TRBJ1-2	.	TGTGCCAGCTCACCACCGGGACAAAAGGGAACGAGATATGGCTACACCTTC	CASSPPGQKGTRYGYTF
.	16	TRBV9	TRBJ1-2	.	TGTGCCAGCAGCGTAGCTCTCTCAGGCCTAGGCTATGGCTACACCTTC	CASSVALSGLGYGYTF
.	15	TRBV5-1	TRBJ1-1	.	TGCGCCAGCAGCTTTGGGTCGATCATGAACACTGAAGCTTTCTTT	CASSFGSIMNTEAFF
.	14	TRBV3-1/TRBV3-2	TRBJ2-2	TRBD1	TGTGCCAGCAGGCACAGGGGGAACACCGGGGAGCTGTTTTTT	CASRHRGNTGELFF
.	14	TRBV11-3	TRBJ2-5	TRBD2	TGTGCCAGCAGCTTACGCGGGAGCTCGAAGACCCAGTACTTC	CASSLRGSSKTQYF
.	18	TRBV28	TRBJ2-7	TRBD2	TGTGCCAGCCCGCCCAGGACAGTAGGACTAGCGGGAGTTTACGAGCAGTACTTC	CASPPRTVGLAGVYEQYF
once	16	TRBV13	TRBJ2-3	.	TGTGCCAGCAGCTTAGCGATGGAGTATTACACAGATACGCAGTATTTT	CASSLAMEYYTDTQYF
.	14	TRBV5-1	TRBJ2-3	TRBD2	TGCGCCAGCAGCCCGGGGACTAGCGGGGATACGCAGTATTTT	CASSPGTSGDTQYF
.	15	TRBV7-6	TRBJ2-7	TRBD1	TGTGCCAGCAGCTTAGCAGGACAGGTCTCCTACGAGCAGTACTTC	CASSLAGQVSYEQYF
.	13	TRBV29-1	TRBJ1-6	.	TGCAGCGCTCAGACAGGTATAGGTTCACCCCTCCACTTT	CSAQTGIGSPLHF
.	13	TRBV7-3	TRBJ2-7	.	TGTGCCAGCAGCTTAACTACCTCGGCAGAGCAGTACTTC	CASSLTTSAEQYF
.	17	TRBV18	TRBJ2-3	TRBD1	TGTGCCAGCTCACCACTGCGGACAGGGGGCATGGCAGATACGCAGTATTTT	CASSPLRTGGMADTQYF
.	15	TRBV4-2	TRBJ1-2	.	TGTGCCAGCAGCCCACCTGCTAGGGCATCTGAAGGCTACACCTTC	CASSPPARASEGYTF
.	13	TRBV27	TRBJ2-3	.	TGTGCCAGCAGTCCTATTCGCACAGATACGCAGTATTTT	CASSPIRTDTQYF
few	16	TRBV7-9	TRBJ2-5	TRBD1	TGTGCCAGCAGCTTATGGGACAGGGAGTTCCAAGAGACCCAGTACTTC	CASSLWDREFQETQYF
.	15	TRBV11-2	TRBJ2-7	TRBD2	TGTGCCAGCAGCCCGGGAGGGGGAGGGAGCTACGAGCAGTACTTC	CASSPGGGGSYEQYF
.	17	TRBV19	TRBJ2-1	TRBD1	TGTGCCAGTACACAACCCGGACAGGGCAACTCCTACAATGAGCAGTTCTTC	CASTQPGQGNSYNEQFF
.	16	TRBV3-1/TRBV3-2	TRBJ2-2	.	TGTGCCAGCAGCTGTGTCAATTCAGGCTTGACCGGGGAGCTGTTTTTT	CASSCVNSGLTGELFF